Below, one T cell receptor beta chain is given with its context. Its antigen is not known. This entry comes from a study of T cell responses to AZD1222 COVID-19 vaccine. Findings and caveats of the study: Repertoires were obtained solely post-peak T cell response. Donors, mostly white British, included more females; clonal diversity was possibly underestimated.

Germline values: CDR1 SGHTA, CDR2 FQGNSA. V was shortened by 4 bases and J by 3 bases, with 9 bases between the two germline ends. The CDR3 is 13 residues long. Using immunoSEQ multiplex PCR, the repertoire was profiled, and TCRdb retains in-frame clones only, with some absent. Counted here are approximately 140,000 clones, 88% occurring once; the ten biggest clones make up roughly 16%. The specimen comprised peripheral blood, sampled on day 0 of AZD1222 vaccination. This receptor was identified in an adult in good health. This chain connects TRBV7-2 to TRBJ1-1; weak D call: TRBD1 (5 bases). CDR3 in amino acids: CASSSQGHTEAFF. Written as DNA, the CDR3 is TGTGCCAGCAGCTCGCAGGGACACACTGAAGCTTTCTTT.